One sample yielded the 17 T cell receptor beta chains listed below, sequenced in a study of blood T cells in healthy people across ages. A second PCR of 7 to 11 cycles used a sample-barcoded 5' primer and a J-beta primer mix. One entry per CDR3 protein results from TCRdb running MiXCR on the 5' RACE reads. The table records about 720,000 distinct CDR3 sequences, about a fifth of them present only once. The source material was blood. The receptors stem from a man between 70 and 80 years old in good health.

This sequence joins TRBV20-1 and TRBJ2-1; 12 nucleotides agree with TRBD2. The CDR3 sequence is 16 residues long. Trimming removed 2 bases from V and 6 bases from J; junction bases left unmatched: 8. Per the germline V gene, CDR1 is DFQATT and CDR2 is SNEGSKA (reference sequence). DNA for the CDR3: TGCAGTGCTAGACCCGGACTAGCGGGGAAGGGCAATGAGCAGTTCTTC. Translated, it gives CSARPGLAGKGNEQFF.

In its sample, this clonotype was seen a few times. The chain links TRBV5-1 to TRBJ1-4; no definite D call. The CDR3 spans 16 residues. V was cut by 0 bases and J by 0 bases, with 9 bases left in between. The V gene's germline CDR1 is SGHRS and CDR2 YFSETQ. The CDR3 DNA reads as TGCGCCAGCAGCTTGGGGACCCTCGCAACTAATGAAAAACTGTTTTTT. It translates to CASSLGTLATNEKLFF.

Comment on this clonotype: One end of the junction fails to match germline, which may point to a read error. This rearrangement joins TRBV11-2 to TRBJ1-2; D may be TRBD1 (6 bases). CDR1 SGHAT and CDR2 FQNNGV come from the germline V gene. The CDR3 contains 9 residues. CDR3 nucleotides: TGTGCCAGCGCATCGGGGGCCCCCTTC. It codes for CASASGAPF.

In its sample, this clonotype was seen a few times. The chain carries TRBV6-5 and TRBJ1-2; a weak D match, TRBD1 (6 bases). Germline CDR1 and CDR2: MNHEY and SVGAGI. This CDR3 spans 13 amino acids. Deletions cut 4 bases from V and 4 bases from J, with 10 bases between. The CDR3 loop is CASSSLQGYGYTF. The CDR3 coding sequence is TGTGCCAGCAGTTCGCTACAGGGCTATGGCTACACCTTC.

The chain has TRBV5-5 and TRBJ1-1; possible D gene TRBD1, 6 bases. Germline values: CDR1 SGHKS, CDR2 YYEKEE (reference sequence). V lost 4 bases to trimming and J lost 4 bases, with 17 bases between them. This CDR3 has 15 amino acids. CDR3 sequence reads: CASSRSAGAGTEAFF. CDR3 nucleotide sequence: TGTGCCAGCAGCCGTTCAGCAGGGGCGGGCACTGAAGCTTTCTTT.

This clonotype was picked up a small number of times. This rearrangement joins TRBV12-3 or TRBV12-4 to TRBJ1-3, with D unresolved. The length of the CDR3 is 13 residues. With 2 bases removed from V and 3 bases from J, the gap between germline ends came to 5 bases. CDR3: CASSLIDGNTIYF. The CDR3 region has the DNA TGTGCCAGCAGTTTAATAGATGGAAACACCATATATTTT.

The table lists this clonotype with a few counts. This chain connects TRBV7-2 to TRBJ1-5, with unresolved D. Germline V gives CDR1 SGHTA, CDR2 FQGNSA. Between the trimmed V and J ends, which lost 2 bases and 3 bases, there was a span of 5 bases. The CDR3 totals 13 residues. The CDR3 reads CASSLYNNQPQHF. In nucleotides, the CDR3 is TGTGCCAGCAGCTTATATAACAATCAGCCCCAGCATTTT. Full variable domain (rest looked up from reference TRBV7-2 and TRBJ1-5): GAGVSQSPSNKVTEKGKDVELRCDPISGHTALYWYRQSLGQGLEFLIYFQGNSAPDKSGLPSDRFSAERTGGSVSTLTIQRTQQEDSAVYLCASSLYNNQPQHFGDGTRLSIL.

This clonotype was observed a few times. The DNA for the CDR3 is TGTGCCAGCAGCTTAGTATTTGGTAGCGGCACAGATACGCAGTATTTT. It encodes CASSLVFGSGTDTQYF. The J gene is TRBJ2-3, the V gene TRBV13, with D possibly matching TRBD2 (5 bases). Germline CDR1 is PRHDT and CDR2 is FYEKMQ (reference sequence). Trimming shortened V by 1 base and J by 1 base, and 12 bases separated the two germline ends. CDR3 length equals 16 residues. The full variable domain, completed using reference TRBV13 and TRBJ2-3, is AAGVIQSPRHLIKEKRETATLKCYPIPRHDTVYWYQQGPGQDPQFLISFYEKMQSDKGSIPDRFSAQQFSDYHSELNMSSLELGDSALYFCASSLVFGSGTDTQYFGPGTRLTVL.

The table lists this clonotype with many counts. This chain links TRBV12-3 or TRBV12-4 with TRBJ1-1; D not certain. This CDR3 spans 14 amino acids. V shed 4 bases and J shed 0 bases, with 9 bases lying between them. Written as DNA, the CDR3 is TGTGCCAGCAGTTCACAGAATTTGAACACTGAAGCTTTCTTT. As protein: CASSSQNLNTEAFF.

The chain recombines TRBV6-2 or TRBV6-3 with TRBJ1-5; 7 bases agree with TRBD1. The junction had 5 bases not matched to a gene; V was cut back by 6 bases and J by 3 bases. CDR1 is MNHEY and CDR2 is SVGEGT in the germline V gene. This CDR3 spans 14 amino acids. CDR3 nucleotides: TGTGCCAGCAGAAACGACAGGGCCAATCAGCCCCAGCATTTT. Translating gives CASRNDRANQPQHF.

The chain has TRBV12-3 or TRBV12-4 and TRBJ1-2; D remains unclear. This CDR3 contains 15 residues. Trimming removed 3 bases from V and 4 bases from J, with 15 bases in between. The CDR3 region is CASSFVQLAPYGYTF. CDR3 sequence (DNA): TGTGCCAGCAGTTTCGTCCAGTTAGCCCCCTATGGCTACACCTTC.

This clonotype was recorded many times. This chain joins TRBV7-2 and TRBJ1-2, with a tentative D call TRBD1 (6 bases). CDR1 is SGHTA, CDR2 FQGNSA, per germline. V lost 5 bases, J lost 3 bases, and 13 bases lay in between. The CDR3 has 14 residues. DNA of the CDR3: TGTGCCAGCAGCCCACCAGGGGTGGACTATGGCTACACCTTC. Its translation is CASSPPGVDYGYTF.

Remarks on this clonotype: A much larger clone lies one base from this, so it may be a read error. The rearrangement joins TRBV20-1 to TRBJ2-3; D remains unclear. Trimming pared 4 bases from V and 2 bases from J, leaving 1 base between. Germline CDR1 is DFQATT and CDR2 is SNEGSKA (reference sequence). The CDR3 runs to 10 residues. CDR3 DNA: TGCAGTGCTACCACAGATACGCAGTATTTT. It specifies CSATTDTQYF.

The chain combines TRBV27 with TRBJ2-5, with TRBD2 matching 10 bases. This CDR3 contains 15 residues. The germline V gene has CDR1 MNHEY and CDR2 SMNVEV (reference sequence). Losses at the gene ends were 6 bases for V and 4 bases for J; bases not matched to a gene: 8. CDR3 in amino acids: CASSLRLAGSETQYF. For the CDR3, the DNA is TGTGCCAGCAGCTTGAGACTAGCGGGTTCAGAGACCCAGTACTTC.

The genes are TRBV2 and TRBJ1-5; D not resolved. The germline V gene has CDR1 SNHLY and CDR2 FYNNEI. Trimming cost V 2 bases and J 2 bases, with 7 bases left between them. The CDR3 has 14 residues. This CDR3 is CASSEREGNQPQHF. The CDR3 DNA reads TGTGCCAGCAGTGAACGGGAGGGCAATCAGCCCCAGCATTTT.

The rearrangement uses TRBV6-1 and TRBJ1-5; D remains ambiguous. Germline values: CDR1 MNHNS, CDR2 SASEGT. Trimming left V 7 bases short and J 3 bases short, with 10 bases between. This CDR3 has 13 residues. The CDR3: CASTGQYNQPQHF. In nucleotides, the CDR3 is TGTGCCAGCACGGGTCAGTACAATCAGCCCCAGCATTTT.

For this clonotype: Germline and junction disagree at one end, which may indicate a read error. The chain carries TRBV7-8 and TRBJ2-5, with 9 bases lining up with TRBD2. CDR1 and CDR2 from the germline V gene are SGHVS and FQNEAQ. The CDR3 consists of 13 residues. The CDR3 bases are TGTGCCAGCAGCAGACTAGCGGAAGAGCCCCAGTACTTC. It yields the protein CASSRLAEEPQYF.